Presented here are 11 T cell receptor beta chains from one specimen sequenced in a study of shared clonotypes between healthy human individuals. Assay: immunoSEQ multiplex PCR; the TCRdb copy retains only in-frame clones and omits some. The top ten clones hold more than 0.35% of a sample with about 2.5 million clones, about nine tenths of them seen once. The sequenced sample was naive CD4+ T cells from PBMCs. Described subset: CD45RA+ positively selected. The receptors derive from a young man in good health. Some clones in this sample may be carry-over from other donors' samples.

This sequence joins TRBV28 and TRBJ2-7; no clear D gene. This CDR3 region has 13 residues. With 3 bases removed from V and 3 bases from J, the gap between germline ends came to 9 bases. The germline V gene encodes CDR1 MDHEN and CDR2 SYDVKM. DNA for the CDR3: TGTGCCAGCAGTTTGGAGCTTCTCTACGAGCAGTACTTC. Translation gives CASSLELLYEQYF. Drawing the rest from reference TRBV28 and TRBJ2-7, the complete variable domain is DVKVTQSSRYLVKRTGEKVFLECVQDMDHENMFWYRQDPGLGLRLIYFSYDVKMKEKGDIPEGYSVSREKKERFSLILESASTNQTSMYLCASSLELLYEQYFGPGTRLTVT.

The chain links TRBV5-6 to TRBJ1-5; 9 nucleotides align to TRBD1. Germline CDR1 SGHDT, CDR2 YYEEEE. V shed 4 bases and J 4 bases; nucleotides not matched to a gene: 3. The CDR3 runs 14 residues. The CDR3 spells CASSQGTGNQPQHF. DNA for the CDR3: TGTGCCAGCAGCCAGGGGACAGGGAATCAGCCCCAGCATTTT.

This chain links TRBV5-1 with TRBJ2-1; D ambiguous. Germline V lookup: CDR1 SGHRS, CDR2 YFSETQ. This CDR3 has 14 amino acids. Trimming removed 5 bases from V and 9 bases from J, with 18 bases in between. Here the CDR3 reads CASRPTVGLGEQFF. The CDR3, as DNA: TGCGCCAGCAGACCCACGGTCGGGTTAGGTGAGCAGTTCTTC.

Regarding this clone: The sample contains more than one DNA sequence encoding this CDR3. The chain has TRBV4-2 and TRBJ2-7; TRBD2 matches at 13 bases. CDR3 size: 16 residues. The V gene's germline CDR1 is LGHNA and CDR2 YNFKEQ. Trimming cost V 2 bases and J 2 bases; bases outside gene matches: 3. The CDR3 DNA reads as TGTGCCAGCAGCCAACAAACTAGCGGGAGGGCCTACGAGCAGTACTTC. Protein product: CASSQQTSGRAYEQYF.

The chain has TRBV6-6 and TRBJ1-5; TRBD1 matches 9 bases. Losses at the gene ends were 5 bases for V and 6 bases for J; bases not matched to a gene: 8. The V gene's germline CDR1 is MNHNY and CDR2 SVGAGI (reference sequence). CDR3 length: 15 amino acids. The DNA for the CDR3 is TGTGCCAGCAGTACGCGGACAGGGGAAGGTCAGCCCCAGCATTTT. Its protein is CASSTRTGEGQPQHF.

The chain employs TRBV7-9 and TRBJ2-3, with TRBD1 identical over 12 bases. The CDR3 length is 17 residues. The ends lost 2 bases at V and 2 bases at J; junction bases unmatched: 5. Germline assignment: CDR1 SEHNR and CDR2 FQNEAQ (reference sequence). The chain's CDR3 is CASSLPGTGGHTDTQYF. The CDR3, as DNA: TGTGCCAGCAGCTTACCGGGGACAGGGGGCCACACAGATACGCAGTATTTT.

This clone has more than one count but fewer than ten. The chain couples TRBV9 to TRBJ1-1, with unresolved D. Germline V gene data show CDR1 as SGDLS and CDR2 as YYNGEE. The V and J ends lost 0 bases and 2 bases respectively, with 14 bases between them. The CDR3 consists of 16 residues. CDR3 nucleotides: TGTGCCAGCAGCGTAGAGGCAGGAGCACTCAACACTGAAGCTTTCTTT. This sequence encodes CASSVEAGALNTEAFF.

The chain uses TRBV28 and TRBJ2-1; D is perhaps TRBD2 (6 bases). Germline lookup yields CDR1 MDHEN and CDR2 SYDVKM. This CDR3 comprises 14 residues. The V end was cut by 2 bases, the J end by 6 bases, with 11 bases between. The CDR3 bases are TGTGCCAGCAGTTTAGCGGGATTGTTCAATGAGCAGTTCTTC. Translation: CASSLAGLFNEQFF.

The chain couples TRBV6-5 to TRBJ1-2; D ambiguous. The CDR3 is 14 residues long. The V gene lost 2 bases and the J gene lost 4 bases, with 11 bases spanning the gap. Per germline, CDR1 MNHEY and CDR2 SVGAGI. CDR3 sequence: CASSYRSGAYGYTF. CDR3 DNA: TGTGCCAGCAGTTACAGGTCAGGTGCCTATGGCTACACCTTC.

The chain couples TRBV19 to TRBJ1-1; the D gene is possibly TRBD1 (6 bases). This CDR3 is 15 amino acids long. V was clipped by 6 bases and J by 5 bases, with 19 bases between them. The germline V gene has CDR1 LNHDA and CDR2 SQIVND (reference sequence). CDR3 sequence reads: CASSRMIGGTTEAFF. The CDR3, as DNA: TGTGCCAGTAGCCGCATGATAGGGGGAACTACTGAAGCTTTCTTT. Full variable domain (remainder filled in from reference TRBV19 and TRBJ1-1): DGGITQSPKYLFRKEGQNVTLSCEQNLNHDAMYWYRQDPGQGLRLIYYSQIVNDFQKGDIAEGYSVSREKKESFPLTVTSAQKNPTAFYLCASSRMIGGTTEAFFGQGTRLTVV.

In the case of this clone: One end of the junction fails to match germline, which may point to a read error. The chain employs TRBV7-9 and TRBJ2-7; 9 bases fit TRBD1. The germline gives CDR1 SEHNR, CDR2 FQNEAQ (reference sequence). The CDR3 totals 15 residues. Here the CDR3 reads CASSLADRGAGEQYF. The DNA for the CDR3 is TGTGCCAGCAGCCTAGCCGACAGGGGGGCGGGAGAGCAGTACTTC.